The 5 T cell receptor beta chains below come from one sample, sequenced in a study of blood T cells in healthy people across ages. It was with a sample-barcoded 5' primer and a J-beta primer mix that a second PCR of about 6 to 12 cycles was run. Each CDR3 protein is one row after TCRdb ran MiXCR on the 5' RACE reads. The data contain fewer than 2,000,000 distinct CDR3 sequences, about two fifths of them singletons. Sequenced material: blood. Receptors were obtained from a human donor in good health.

This clonotype turned up a few times. In DNA form, the CDR3 reads TGCGCCAGCAGCCAAGGGAGACAGGGAGGATTTGAAAAACTGTTTTTT. This translates into CASSQGRQGGFEKLFF. The genes are TRBV4-1 and TRBJ1-4; TRBD1 aligns across 7 bases. The trim removed 1 base at V and 7 bases at J, leaving 9 bases unmatched. Looked up from germline, CDR1 is MGHRA and CDR2 is YSYEKL. The CDR3 runs to 16 residues.

A few counts support this clonotype. The gene calls are TRBV7-2 and TRBJ1-2; D gene ambiguous. V lost 3 bases, J lost 6 bases, and 8 bases lay in between. Germline V gives CDR1 SGHTA, CDR2 FQGNSA. The CDR3 runs 12 residues. This CDR3 reads CASSFRDHGYTF. The CDR3 bases are TGTGCCAGCAGCTTTAGGGATCATGGCTACACCTTC.

CDR3 protein: CASVGLNTDTQYF. The DNA of the CDR3 is TGCGCCAGCGTGGGACTCAACACAGATACGCAGTATTTT. V is TRBV5-1 and J is TRBJ2-3, with D possibly being TRBD2 (6 bases). V lost 7 bases, J lost 2 bases, and 11 bases lay in between. Germline CDR1 and CDR2: SGHRS and YFSETQ. There are 13 residues in the CDR3.

This clonotype was found a few times. The chain is built from TRBV29-1 and TRBJ2-1, with 11 positions matching TRBD1. The CDR3 runs 13 residues. J gave up 8 bases and V 5 bases, and 5 bases lay outside the gene matches. Germline V lookup: CDR1 SQVTM, CDR2 ANQGSEA. This CDR3 is CSVLGDRGYEQFF. CDR3 DNA sequence: TGCAGCGTTCTGGGGGACAGGGGGTATGAGCAGTTCTTC.

The chain uses TRBV6-2 or TRBV6-3 and TRBJ1-6; no reliable D call. The V end was cut by 5 bases, the J end by 13 bases, with 15 bases between. This CDR3 spans 13 amino acids. Germline V gene lookup returns CDR1 MNHEY and CDR2 SVGEGT. CDR3 in amino acids: CASSPAFFAPLHF. Written as DNA, the CDR3 is TGTGCCAGCAGTCCTGCCTTTTTCGCGCCCCTCCACTTT.